This is a list of T cell receptor beta chains from one sample in a study of blood T cell repertoires in COVID-19. Clones were sequenced by immunoSEQ multiplex PCR, and TCRdb holds only the in-frame ones, with some missing. The sample records roughly 670,000 clones, 90% being singletons. Sequenced: peripheral blood. These receptors came from a woman aged 18-29 years with acute or convalescent COVID-19. Both conserved end residues are part of each CDR3. The order of the fields is clone size, CDR3 length, D gene, J gene, V gene, CDR3 DNA, CDR3 protein. A D gene is named only where the DNA matches it firmly. Size is omitted from some rows. Given values are once, few, many or a class for expanded clones.

clone_size: -
cdr3_length: 12
d_call: -
j_call: TRBJ2-5
v_call: TRBV2
cdr3_nt: TGTGCCAGCAACGTGGCCCAAGAGACCCAGTACTTC
cdr3_aa: CASNVAQETQYF

clone_size: -
cdr3_length: 12
d_call: -
j_call: TRBJ1-5
v_call: TRBV19
cdr3_nt: TGTGCCAGTACAGACGGAGATCAGCCCCAGCATTTT
cdr3_aa: CASTDGDQPQHF

clone_size: -
cdr3_length: 15
d_call: -
j_call: TRBJ1-2
v_call: TRBV15
cdr3_nt: TGTGCCACCAGCAGAGAAGCGGGCAGTAACTATGGCTACACCTTC
cdr3_aa: CATSREAGSNYGYTF

clone_size: -
cdr3_length: 14
d_call: -
j_call: TRBJ2-1
v_call: TRBV15
cdr3_nt: TGTGCCACAAACCCGGGAAATCCGGGCAATGAGCAGTTCTTC
cdr3_aa: CATNPGNPGNEQFF

clone_size: -
cdr3_length: 14
d_call: -
j_call: TRBJ1-5
v_call: TRBV7-2
cdr3_nt: TGTGCCAGCAGAACAGACAGCCTTTATCAGCCCCAGCATTTT
cdr3_aa: CASRTDSLYQPQHF

clone_size: -
cdr3_length: 16
d_call: TRBD2
j_call: TRBJ2-3
v_call: TRBV11-2
cdr3_nt: TGTGCCAGCAGCTTAGGACTAGCGGCTAGCACAGATACGCAGTATTTT
cdr3_aa: CASSLGLAASTDTQYF

clone_size: -
cdr3_length: 12
d_call: -
j_call: TRBJ1-2
v_call: TRBV30
cdr3_nt: TGTGCCTGGAGTGCCGGTTCCTATGGCTACACCTTC
cdr3_aa: CAWSAGSYGYTF

clone_size: -
cdr3_length: 14
d_call: -
j_call: TRBJ2-7
v_call: TRBV6-6
cdr3_nt: TGTGCCAGCAGTCCCCTACAGGGAAGCTACGAGCAGTACTTC
cdr3_aa: CASSPLQGSYEQYF

clone_size: -
cdr3_length: 21
d_call: -
j_call: TRBJ1-6
v_call: TRBV4-2
cdr3_nt: TGTGCCAGCAGCCAAGATTCAGCAGAGCCCTCACTAAGCTCCTATAATTCACCCCTCCACTTT
cdr3_aa: CASSQDSAEPSLSSYNSPLHF

clone_size: -
cdr3_length: 15
d_call: -
j_call: TRBJ2-7
v_call: TRBV10-1
cdr3_nt: TGCGCCAGCAGTGAGTGTTGGTCAGTCTCCTACGAGCAGTACTTC
cdr3_aa: CASSECWSVSYEQYF

clone_size: -
cdr3_length: 14
d_call: -
j_call: TRBJ2-7
v_call: TRBV7-9
cdr3_nt: TGTGCCAGCAGCTTTCCTAGCGCCAACTACGAGCAGTACTTC
cdr3_aa: CASSFPSANYEQYF

clone_size: -
cdr3_length: 14
d_call: -
j_call: TRBJ2-1
v_call: TRBV6-2/TRBV6-3
cdr3_nt: TGTGCCAGCAGCCGACCGGGGTCCTACAATGAGCAGTTCTTC
cdr3_aa: CASSRPGSYNEQFF

clone_size: -
cdr3_length: 15
d_call: -
j_call: TRBJ1-5
v_call: TRBV9
cdr3_nt: TGTGCCAGCAGCGTATCGGGGATGTTCGATCAGCCCCAGCATTTT
cdr3_aa: CASSVSGMFDQPQHF

clone_size: -
cdr3_length: 16
d_call: -
j_call: TRBJ1-3
v_call: TRBV2
cdr3_nt: TGTGCCAGCAGTGAAGGGGATCAGGGGCCTGGAAACACCATATATTTT
cdr3_aa: CASSEGDQGPGNTIYF

clone_size: -
cdr3_length: 16
d_call: TRBD2
j_call: TRBJ2-1
v_call: TRBV7-9
cdr3_nt: TGTGCCAGCACCCCGACTAGCGGGACCTCCTACAATGAGCAGTTCTTC
cdr3_aa: CASTPTSGTSYNEQFF

clone_size: -
cdr3_length: 16
d_call: -
j_call: TRBJ1-2
v_call: TRBV19
cdr3_nt: TGTGCCAGTAGTATTACCCTACAGGTGGGGAACTATGGCTACACCTTC
cdr3_aa: CASSITLQVGNYGYTF

clone_size: -
cdr3_length: 14
d_call: -
j_call: TRBJ1-2
v_call: TRBV5-1
cdr3_nt: TGCGCCAGCAGCTTGGACATAACTAACTATGGCTACACCTTC
cdr3_aa: CASSLDITNYGYTF

clone_size: few
cdr3_length: 13
d_call: -
j_call: TRBJ1-1
v_call: TRBV2
cdr3_nt: TGTGCCAGCAGTGGCAGGGTTGGCACTGAAGCTTTCTTT
cdr3_aa: CASSGRVGTEAFF

clone_size: once
cdr3_length: 14
d_call: TRBD1
j_call: TRBJ1-2
v_call: TRBV6-5
cdr3_nt: TGTGCCAGCAGACAGACAGGGGTTTTATGGGGCTACACCTTC
cdr3_aa: CASRQTGVLWGYTF

clone_size: -
cdr3_length: 15
d_call: -
j_call: TRBJ1-3
v_call: TRBV7-9
cdr3_nt: TGTGCCAGCAGCTTAGACCAGGGTATTGGAAACACCATATATTTT
cdr3_aa: CASSLDQGIGNTIYF

clone_size: -
cdr3_length: 17
d_call: TRBD1
j_call: TRBJ1-4
v_call: TRBV9
cdr3_nt: TGTGCCAGCAGCGTAGGGACCTCAGGCAGGGGGTTTGAAAAACTGTTTTTT
cdr3_aa: CASSVGTSGRGFEKLFF

clone_size: once
cdr3_length: 14
d_call: TRBD2
j_call: TRBJ2-3
v_call: TRBV7-9
cdr3_nt: TGTGCCAGCAGCCAAGGGACTAGCGGAGATACGCAGTATTTT
cdr3_aa: CASSQGTSGDTQYF

clone_size: -
cdr3_length: 15
d_call: TRBD2
j_call: TRBJ2-7
v_call: TRBV6-5
cdr3_nt: TGTGCCAGCAGCTTCAGCGGGGGGGCCCCCTACGAGCAGTACTTC
cdr3_aa: CASSFSGGAPYEQYF

clone_size: -
cdr3_length: 17
d_call: -
j_call: TRBJ1-2
v_call: TRBV28
cdr3_nt: TGTGCCAGCAGTTTGCCAAGGGGGGGGCGCGGACACTATGGCTACACCTTC
cdr3_aa: CASSLPRGGRGHYGYTF

clone_size: once
cdr3_length: 17
d_call: TRBD1
j_call: TRBJ1-3
v_call: TRBV19
cdr3_nt: TGTGCCAGTAGTTCTCGACAGGGGCGAAGGTCTGGAAACACCATATATTTT
cdr3_aa: CASSSRQGRRSGNTIYF

clone_size: -
cdr3_length: 15
d_call: TRBD1
j_call: TRBJ1-2
v_call: TRBV5-1
cdr3_nt: TGCGCCAGCAGCCCGGCGACAGGGGGAATATATGGCTACACCTTC
cdr3_aa: CASSPATGGIYGYTF

clone_size: -
cdr3_length: 17
d_call: TRBD1
j_call: TRBJ2-1
v_call: TRBV4-3
cdr3_nt: TGCGCCAGCAGCCCAGCACGGACAGGGAAAACCTACAATGAGCAGTTCTTC
cdr3_aa: CASSPARTGKTYNEQFF

clone_size: -
cdr3_length: 16
d_call: -
j_call: TRBJ2-3
v_call: TRBV11-1
cdr3_nt: TGTGCCAGCAGCTTAAATCCGCTAAGCGGCACAGATACGCAGTATTTT
cdr3_aa: CASSLNPLSGTDTQYF

clone_size: -
cdr3_length: 14
d_call: -
j_call: TRBJ1-1
v_call: TRBV7-9
cdr3_nt: TGTGCCAGCAGCTTAATCGGAGGCCGGACTGAAGCTTTCTTT
cdr3_aa: CASSLIGGRTEAFF

clone_size: -
cdr3_length: 13
d_call: TRBD1
j_call: TRBJ2-6
v_call: TRBV29-1
cdr3_nt: TGCAGCGTCCGGGACAGGGCGACCCCCGTCCTGACTTTC
cdr3_aa: CSVRDRATPVLTF

clone_size: -
cdr3_length: 11
d_call: -
j_call: TRBJ2-1
v_call: TRBV24-1
cdr3_nt: TGTGCCACCAGTGTTAACAATGAGCAGTTCTTC
cdr3_aa: CATSVNNEQFF